The source of this T cell receptor beta chain is a study of T cells in localized non-small cell lung cancer. This CDR3 is 13 amino acids long. The germline V and J ends were trimmed by 3 bases and 3 bases, with 10 bases remaining between them. Germline V lookup: CDR1 GTSNPN, CDR2 SVGIG (reference sequence). Study results and limitations: Higher blood T cell density went with longer overall survival.

This clone was observed a few times. Its target is unknown. The method was immunoSEQ multiplex PCR; TCRdb's version includes in-frame clones alone and lacks a portion of them. The sample yields approximately 46,000 clones, around 86% seen once. The sequence derives from a man aged 40 to 75 with stage III lung adenocarcinoma. Sequencing used peripheral blood mononuclear cells, obtained before any cancer treatment. The V gene is TRBV30, the J gene TRBJ2-3, with D maybe TRBD2 (7 bases). The CDR3 nucleotides are TGTGCCTGGAGCGGGGGGCGGACAGATACGCAGTATTTT. Amino acids: CAWSGGRTDTQYF.